The 15 T cell receptor beta chains reported below all come from one sample, sequenced in a study of T cell changes during pregnancy in multiple sclerosis (dated by TCRdb to between 2018 and 2021). The library was produced with the immunoSEQ multiplex PCR assay. Entries here come from immuneACCESS through TCRdb and include only in-frame sequences with V and J called. Some clones fail to appear in such tables; in the studies checked, an unresolved V gene covers under half of the shortfall, and the cause of the remainder is unknown. This sample lists under 50,000 clones; about 92% were detected once. The top ten constitute around 6% of the sample. Sequences were derived from CD8+ T cells from peripheral blood mononuclear cells, sampled in the third trimester of pregnancy. Receptor source: a female donor with multiple sclerosis, enrolled in a pregnancy study.

The V call is TRBV23-1, the J call TRBJ2-2, with TRBD2 as a possible D gene (5 bases). TRBV23-1 belongs to the ORF category, with a function that is uncertain. There are 16 residues in the CDR3. The V end was cut by 0 bases, the J end by 4 bases, with 12 bases between. DNA for the CDR3: TGCGCCAGCAGTCAATCGGACTCCCAGCGCACCGGGGAGCTGTTTTTT. Translation gives CASSQSDSQRTGELFF.

J is TRBJ2-1 and V is TRBV10-3; possible D gene TRBD1, 6 bases. The V gene's germline CDR1 is ENHRY and CDR2 SYGVKD. Trimming shortened V by 0 bases and J by 10 bases, and 13 bases separated the two germline ends. This CDR3 spans 14 amino acids. The CDR3 loop reads CAISESTGLEEQFF. DNA of the CDR3: TGTGCCATCAGTGAGTCGACAGGCCTCGAAGAGCAGTTCTTC.

This chain connects TRBV4-3 to TRBJ2-1, with TRBD2 matching 8 bases. The CDR3 is 15 residues long. Germline CDR1 LGHNA, CDR2 YSLEER. After removal of 0 bases from V and 8 bases from J, the junction contained 6 bases not matched to a gene. The CDR3 is CASSQEVGRADEQFF. The CDR3 bases are TGCGCCAGCAGCCAAGAGGTCGGGAGGGCCGATGAGCAGTTCTTC.

The genes are TRBV10-3 and TRBJ2-4; 8 bases fit TRBD1. The CDR3 contains 14 residues. From germline, CDR1 is ENHRY and CDR2 SYGVKD. V shed 6 bases, J shed 0 bases, and the junction held 1 base outside the gene matches. For the CDR3, the DNA is TGTGCCATCAGCGACAGGGGAGCCAAAAACATTCAGTACTTC. It yields the protein CAISDRGAKNIQYF.

V usage is TRBV19 and J usage is TRBJ2-7; 10 nucleotides line up with TRBD2. Germline V gene data show CDR1 as LNHDA and CDR2 as SQIVND (reference sequence). The V gene end was trimmed by 5 bases and the J gene end by 0 bases; junction bases not matched to a gene: 4. There are 15 residues in the CDR3. CDR3 bases: TGTGCCAGTAGTTACTCTAGCGGGAGCTCCTACGAGCAGTACTTC. It specifies CASSYSSGSSYEQYF.

The gene calls are TRBV4-2 and TRBJ2-5; D may be TRBD2 (5 bases). V lost 0 bases to trimming and J lost 1 base, with 15 bases between them. CDR3 length: 17 residues. CDR1 and CDR2 from the germline V gene are LGHNA and YNFKEQ. The chain's CDR3 is CASSQDWVSASQETQYF. The CDR3 nucleotides read TGTGCCAGCAGCCAAGATTGGGTTAGCGCCTCCCAAGAGACCCAGTACTTC.

V gene TRBV6-5 combines with J gene TRBJ1-5, with TRBD1 as a possible D gene (5 bases). Germline V gene data show CDR1 as MNHEY and CDR2 as SVGAGI. V dropped 4 bases and J dropped 5 bases, with 9 bases sitting between them. The length of the CDR3 is 13 residues. Here the CDR3 reads CASSLGGDQPQHF. The CDR3, as DNA: TGTGCCAGCAGTTTGGGAGGGGATCAGCCCCAGCATTTT.

The CDR3 spells CASSHFLEGGASSYEQYF. CDR3 in DNA: TGCGCCAGCAGCCACTTCTTAGAAGGGGGCGCGAGCTCCTACGAGCAGTACTTC. The V call is TRBV4-3, the J call TRBJ2-7, with 7 bases that match TRBD1. Germline CDR1 and CDR2: LGHNA and YSLEER. With V trimmed by 3 bases and J by 0 bases, 14 bases remained unmatched. This CDR3 comprises 18 residues.

The J gene is TRBJ2-7, the V gene TRBV18, with TRBD1 matching over 7 bases. Germline V CDR1 and CDR2: KGHSH, LQKENI. J gave up 3 bases and V 10 bases, and 6 bases lay outside the gene matches. The CDR3 consists of 12 residues. CDR3 in amino acids: CATSAGGYEQYF. The CDR3 nucleotides are TGTGCCACCTCGGCAGGGGGCTACGAGCAGTACTTC.

The chain carries TRBV27 and TRBJ2-7; D is uncertain. There are 16 residues in the CDR3. Trimming removed 0 bases at V and 4 bases at J, with 16 bases between. Germline lookup yields CDR1 MNHEY and CDR2 SMNVEV (reference sequence). The CDR3 DNA sequence: TGTGCCAGCAGTTTATCGTTAACAGTATCGAGTTACGAGCAGTACTTC. It yields the protein CASSLSLTVSSYEQYF.

Comment on this clone: Different DNA sequences within this sample yield the same CDR3. The J gene is TRBJ1-1, the V gene TRBV27; possible D gene TRBD1, 5 bases. The germline V and J ends were trimmed by 5 bases and 5 bases, with 12 bases remaining between them. The germline gives CDR1 MNHEY, CDR2 SMNVEV (reference sequence). This CDR3 region has 13 residues. This CDR3 reads CASSLGGRTEAFF. The CDR3, as DNA: TGTGCCAGCAGTCTGGGGGGTCGAACTGAAGCTTTCTTT.

This clone appeared once. The J gene is TRBJ2-7, the V gene TRBV4-3, with D unclear. CDR1 and CDR2 from the germline V gene are LGHNA and YSLEER. The CDR3 is 15 amino acids. The V end was cut by 0 bases, the J end by 2 bases, with 11 bases between. As DNA, the CDR3 is TGCGCCAGCAGCCAAGAAACAGAAACCACCTACGAGCAGTACTTC. This translates into CASSQETETTYEQYF.

The chain has TRBV21-1 and TRBJ1-1. TRBV21-1 is described as a pseudogene. The CDR3 is 19 amino acids. The CDR3 sequence is CASSKNGPTREQGWTEAFF. In DNA form, the CDR3 reads TGTGCCAGCAGCAAAAACGGCCCGACTAGGGAGCAAGGGTGGACTGAAGCTTTCTTT.

The chain recombines TRBV6-6 with TRBJ1-1, with D unclear. Germline loops: CDR1 MNHNY, CDR2 SVGAGI (reference sequence). This CDR3 region has 12 residues. Deletions cut 5 bases from V and 5 bases from J, with 9 bases between. The CDR3: CASSPLTTEAFF. CDR3 nucleotide sequence: TGTGCCAGCAGTCCGCTTACTACTGAAGCTTTCTTT.

This clone appeared once. This chain joins TRBV27 and TRBJ2-5; D uncertain. Germline assignment: CDR1 MNHEY and CDR2 SMNVEV (reference sequence). Trimming pared 5 bases from V and 1 base from J, leaving 20 bases between. This CDR3 contains 17 residues. CDR3 bases: TGTGCCAGCAGTCCCCTGGATGACTTTAATTTCCAAGAGACCCAGTACTTC. It translates to CASSPLDDFNFQETQYF.